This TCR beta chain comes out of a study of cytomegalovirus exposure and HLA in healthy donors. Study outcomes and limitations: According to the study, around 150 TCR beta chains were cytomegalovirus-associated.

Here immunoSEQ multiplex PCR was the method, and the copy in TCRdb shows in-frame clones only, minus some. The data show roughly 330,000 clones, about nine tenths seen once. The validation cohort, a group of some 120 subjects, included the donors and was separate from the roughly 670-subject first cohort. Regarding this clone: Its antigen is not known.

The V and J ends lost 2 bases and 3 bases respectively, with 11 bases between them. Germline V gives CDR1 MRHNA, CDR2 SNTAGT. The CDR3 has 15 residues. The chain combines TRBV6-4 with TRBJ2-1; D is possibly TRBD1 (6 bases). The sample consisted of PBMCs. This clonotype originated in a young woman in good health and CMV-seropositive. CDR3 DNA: TGTGCCAGCAGTGACGAAGGGGGTCTCTACAATGAGCAGTTCTTC. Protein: CASSDEGGLYNEQFF.